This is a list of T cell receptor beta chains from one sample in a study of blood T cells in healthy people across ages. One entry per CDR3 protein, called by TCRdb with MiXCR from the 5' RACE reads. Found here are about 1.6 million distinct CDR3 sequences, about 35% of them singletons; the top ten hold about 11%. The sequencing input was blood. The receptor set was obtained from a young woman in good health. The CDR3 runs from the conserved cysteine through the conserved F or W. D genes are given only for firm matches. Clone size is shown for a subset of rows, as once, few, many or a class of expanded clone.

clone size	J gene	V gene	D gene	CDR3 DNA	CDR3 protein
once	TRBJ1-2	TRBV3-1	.	TGTGCCAGCTCTAGGGTGGAGGACTATGGCTACACCTTC	CASSRVEDYGYTF
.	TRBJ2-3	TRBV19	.	TGTGCCAGTAGTACCGGACCGTTGATGACAGATACGCAGTATTTT	CASSTGPLMTDTQYF
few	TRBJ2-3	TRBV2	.	TGTGCCAGCAGTGACCCCCCGACCCAAGATACGCAGTATTTT	CASSDPPTQDTQYF
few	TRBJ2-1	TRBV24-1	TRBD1	TGTGCCACCAGTGACAAGGGGGCGTCTTACAATGAGCAGTTCTTC	CATSDKGASYNEQFF
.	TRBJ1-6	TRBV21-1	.	TGTGCCAGCAGCAAAGGTCTGTGCTTCAGATATAATTCACCCCTCCACTTT	CASSKGLCFRYNSPLHF
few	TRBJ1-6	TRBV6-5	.	TGTGCCAGCAGTTACTCAAGGGTCGGGGATTCACCCCTCCACTTT	CASSYSRVGDSPLHF
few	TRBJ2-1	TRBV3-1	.	TGTGCCAGCGTTGCGGGCTATGGGGATGAGCAGTTCTTC	CASVAGYGDEQFF
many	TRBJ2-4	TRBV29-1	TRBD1	TGCAGCGGGAGACAGGGAAACATTCAGTACTTC	CSGRQGNIQYF
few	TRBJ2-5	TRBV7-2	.	TGTGCCAGCAGCTTAGTCGGCAGGGTTGGGACCCAGTACTTC	CASSLVGRVGTQYF
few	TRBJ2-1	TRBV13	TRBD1	TGTGCCAGCAACCCACTGGGACAGCTCCACAATGAGCAGTTCTTC	CASNPLGQLHNEQFF
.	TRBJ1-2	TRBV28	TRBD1	TGTGCCAGCAGTTCGTTAGGACAGGGACTTGGTGGCTACACCTTC	CASSSLGQGLGGYTF
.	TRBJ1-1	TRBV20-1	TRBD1	TGCAGTGCTTTCCGACAGGGGGCAAAGAAGACTGAAGCTTTCTTT	CSAFRQGAKKTEAFF
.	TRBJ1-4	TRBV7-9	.	TGTGCCAGTAAAGGGCGCGGGTGTCAAGAGGCTAATGAAAAACTGTTTTTT	CASKGRGCQEANEKLFF
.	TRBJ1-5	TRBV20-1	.	TGCAGTGCTAGAGATCTCGTACCCAATCAGCCCCAGCATTTT	CSARDLVPNQPQHF
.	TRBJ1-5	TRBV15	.	TGTGCCACCAGCTGGGGCCTCCGAAGGAATAGCAATCAGCCCCAGCATTTT	CATSWGLRRNSNQPQHF
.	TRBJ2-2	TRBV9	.	TGTGCCAGCAGCGTAGTTTCCGGGGAGCTGTTTTTT	CASSVVSGELFF
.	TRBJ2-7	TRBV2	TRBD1	TGTGCCAGCAGGGTTGCCGGGACAGGGTCAAACGAGCAGTACTTC	CASRVAGTGSNEQYF
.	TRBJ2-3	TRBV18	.	TGTGCCAGCTCATCCCGGGGGGCATCCGCAGATACGCAGTATTTT	CASSSRGASADTQYF
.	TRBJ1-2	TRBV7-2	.	TGTGCCAGCAGCTTAGGGGGGACCGTACGAACGCAAGGCTACACCTTC	CASSLGGTVRTQGYTF
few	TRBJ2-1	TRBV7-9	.	TGTGCCAGCACCACTTCAGCCCTGGGGGGGGGCCGCAATGAGCAGTTCTTC	CASTTSALGGGRNEQFF
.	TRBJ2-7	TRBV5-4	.	TGTGCCAGCAGCCCCGGGACAGCGGGGGAGCAGTACTTC	CASSPGTAGEQYF
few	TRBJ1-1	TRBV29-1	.	TGCAGCGCCGAGGGGTTTCTCGACACTGAAGCTTTCTTT	CSAEGFLDTEAFF
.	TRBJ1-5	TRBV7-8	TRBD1	TGTGCCAGCAGCTCTTCAGGGGGAAGGAATCAGCCCCAGCATTTT	CASSSSGGRNQPQHF
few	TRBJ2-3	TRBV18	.	TGTGCCAGCTCACCACCGGGACCCACAGATACGCAGTATTTT	CASSPPGPTDTQYF
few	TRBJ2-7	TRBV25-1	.	TGTGCCAGCAGTCTTAGCGGATCCCTCTCCTACGAGCAGTACTTC	CASSLSGSLSYEQYF
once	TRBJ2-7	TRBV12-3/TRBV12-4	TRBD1	TGTGCCAGCGGACTTGAGGCAGGGGGCTACGAGCAGTACTTC	CASGLEAGGYEQYF
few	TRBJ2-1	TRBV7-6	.	TGTGCCAGCAGGGGTGGCGGATCCAGCTCCTACAATGAGCAGTTCTTC	CASRGGGSSSYNEQFF
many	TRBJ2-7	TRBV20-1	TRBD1	TGCAGTGCCCCGGGACAGAGCTCCTACGAGCAGTACTTC	CSAPGQSSYEQYF
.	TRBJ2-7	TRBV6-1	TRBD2	TGTGCCAGCAGTGATGACGGGACTAGCGGGAATGGCGAGCAGTACTTC	CASSDDGTSGNGEQYF
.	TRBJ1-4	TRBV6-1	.	TGTGCCAGCACTGGTATTGAAAAACTGTTTTTT	CASTGIEKLFF
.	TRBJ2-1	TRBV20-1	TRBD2	TGCAGTGCTAGAGCCGGGAGGGGGTCCTACAATGAGCAGTTCTTC	CSARAGRGSYNEQFF
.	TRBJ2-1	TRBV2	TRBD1	TGTGCCAGCACCGGGACAGGGGGCTCCTACAATGAGCAGTTCTTC	CASTGTGGSYNEQFF
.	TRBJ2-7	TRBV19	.	TGTGCCAGTAGACACGGTGGGGGCGCTTCCTACGAGCAGTACTTC	CASRHGGGASYEQYF
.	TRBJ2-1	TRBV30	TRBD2	TGTGCCTGGGCTACCAGCGGGAGCAATTACAATGAGCAGTTCTTC	CAWATSGSNYNEQFF
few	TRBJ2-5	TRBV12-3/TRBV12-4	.	TGTGCCAGCAGTTCGACTACCCAAGAGACCCAGTACTTC	CASSSTTQETQYF
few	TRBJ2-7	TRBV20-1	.	TGCAGTGCTAGAGATAGCGGCCAGGGCTCCTACGGGCAGTACTTC	CSARDSGQGSYGQYF
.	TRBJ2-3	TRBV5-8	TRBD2	TGTGCCAGCAGCTTGCGTCGCGGGGGGCCTCCAGATACGCAGTATTTT	CASSLRRGGPPDTQYF
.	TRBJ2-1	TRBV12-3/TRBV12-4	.	TGTGCCAGCAGTCTACAACTGTACAATGAGCAGTTCTTC	CASSLQLYNEQFF
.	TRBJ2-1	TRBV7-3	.	TGTGCCAGCAGCTTACGGAGCTCCTGCAATGAGCAGTTCTTC	CASSLRSSCNEQFF
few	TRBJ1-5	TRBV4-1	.	TGCGCCAGCAGCCAAGAGATGGGGGGTGGTCAGCCCCAGCATTTT	CASSQEMGGGQPQHF
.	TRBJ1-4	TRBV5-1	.	TGCGCCAGCAGTCCGGGGGCTCTGAATGAAAAACTGTTTTTT	CASSPGALNEKLFF